Given below is one T cell receptor (beta chain) in context. Its antigen is undetermined. This PCR relied on a set of 60 Vbeta primers and 13 Jbeta primers. Per the authors' pipeline: In a later analysis, some 10 million of 83 million or so unique beta chains occurred in at least two donors. The protocol was immunoSEQ multiplex PCR, while the TCRdb copy is restricted to in-frame clones and leaves out a portion. V and J calls and clone size are given by that table; D and trimming were obtained from the DNA. The sample includes about 160,000 clones. This CDR3 is 12 amino acids long. Germline V gives CDR1 KGHSH, CDR2 LQKENI. Trimming left V 6 bases short and J 2 bases short, with 7 bases between. The record originates from a study of cytomegalovirus exposure and HLA in healthy donors. Study-level points and caveats: A later analysis showed HLA-associated TCR beta chains outstripping equally common others in clonal expansion.

The sample comprised PBMCs. The origin of this receptor is a woman between 55 and 75 years old in good health and CMV-seronegative. V is TRBV18 and J is TRBJ2-5, with D maybe TRBD2 (5 bases). CDR3 in amino acids: CASSRLQETQYF. CDR3 coding DNA: TGTGCCAGCTCCCGACTACAAGAGACCCAGTACTTC.